This TCR beta chain was captured in a study of vaccination and CD4 T cells after COVID-19. The wider study: Four females and six males made up the convalescents, two of whom were Hispanic. Some control cultures received a CEFX pool, which served as the positive control. Others received an HIV-1 Nef pool or no peptide.

An Oncomine TCR Beta short-read assay was used to sequence the DNA from cultured CD4+ T cells. From CD4+ T cells that had been cultured, genomic DNA was extracted. Each CDR3 protein gets one entry after TCRdb re-called the PCR reads with MiXCR. This sample has approximately 12,000 distinct CDR3 sequences; approximately 59% occur once, and the top ten carry around 12%. The treatment was: approximately 9-day PBMC culture with coronavirus spike peptide pools or control peptides (ViraFEST assay). Antigen-specific T cells were expanded with peptide pools by ViraFEST, and TCRs were then sequenced. After removal of 7 bases from V and 7 bases from J, the junction contained 8 bases not matched to a gene. CDR3 length: 14 amino acids. The germline gives CDR1 SGHRS, CDR2 YFSETQ. The table lists this clonotype with a count of one. What it binds is unknown.

This sequence was found in a human donor who had recovered from COVID-19. The V call is TRBV5-1, the J call TRBJ1-6; 7 nucleotides line up with TRBD1. Sequenced input: CD4+ T cells from blood, cultured in vitro. This CDR3 reads CASSTGTVNSPLHF. The DNA for the CDR3 is TGCGCCAGCTCAACCGGGACAGTAAATTCACCCCTCCACTTT.